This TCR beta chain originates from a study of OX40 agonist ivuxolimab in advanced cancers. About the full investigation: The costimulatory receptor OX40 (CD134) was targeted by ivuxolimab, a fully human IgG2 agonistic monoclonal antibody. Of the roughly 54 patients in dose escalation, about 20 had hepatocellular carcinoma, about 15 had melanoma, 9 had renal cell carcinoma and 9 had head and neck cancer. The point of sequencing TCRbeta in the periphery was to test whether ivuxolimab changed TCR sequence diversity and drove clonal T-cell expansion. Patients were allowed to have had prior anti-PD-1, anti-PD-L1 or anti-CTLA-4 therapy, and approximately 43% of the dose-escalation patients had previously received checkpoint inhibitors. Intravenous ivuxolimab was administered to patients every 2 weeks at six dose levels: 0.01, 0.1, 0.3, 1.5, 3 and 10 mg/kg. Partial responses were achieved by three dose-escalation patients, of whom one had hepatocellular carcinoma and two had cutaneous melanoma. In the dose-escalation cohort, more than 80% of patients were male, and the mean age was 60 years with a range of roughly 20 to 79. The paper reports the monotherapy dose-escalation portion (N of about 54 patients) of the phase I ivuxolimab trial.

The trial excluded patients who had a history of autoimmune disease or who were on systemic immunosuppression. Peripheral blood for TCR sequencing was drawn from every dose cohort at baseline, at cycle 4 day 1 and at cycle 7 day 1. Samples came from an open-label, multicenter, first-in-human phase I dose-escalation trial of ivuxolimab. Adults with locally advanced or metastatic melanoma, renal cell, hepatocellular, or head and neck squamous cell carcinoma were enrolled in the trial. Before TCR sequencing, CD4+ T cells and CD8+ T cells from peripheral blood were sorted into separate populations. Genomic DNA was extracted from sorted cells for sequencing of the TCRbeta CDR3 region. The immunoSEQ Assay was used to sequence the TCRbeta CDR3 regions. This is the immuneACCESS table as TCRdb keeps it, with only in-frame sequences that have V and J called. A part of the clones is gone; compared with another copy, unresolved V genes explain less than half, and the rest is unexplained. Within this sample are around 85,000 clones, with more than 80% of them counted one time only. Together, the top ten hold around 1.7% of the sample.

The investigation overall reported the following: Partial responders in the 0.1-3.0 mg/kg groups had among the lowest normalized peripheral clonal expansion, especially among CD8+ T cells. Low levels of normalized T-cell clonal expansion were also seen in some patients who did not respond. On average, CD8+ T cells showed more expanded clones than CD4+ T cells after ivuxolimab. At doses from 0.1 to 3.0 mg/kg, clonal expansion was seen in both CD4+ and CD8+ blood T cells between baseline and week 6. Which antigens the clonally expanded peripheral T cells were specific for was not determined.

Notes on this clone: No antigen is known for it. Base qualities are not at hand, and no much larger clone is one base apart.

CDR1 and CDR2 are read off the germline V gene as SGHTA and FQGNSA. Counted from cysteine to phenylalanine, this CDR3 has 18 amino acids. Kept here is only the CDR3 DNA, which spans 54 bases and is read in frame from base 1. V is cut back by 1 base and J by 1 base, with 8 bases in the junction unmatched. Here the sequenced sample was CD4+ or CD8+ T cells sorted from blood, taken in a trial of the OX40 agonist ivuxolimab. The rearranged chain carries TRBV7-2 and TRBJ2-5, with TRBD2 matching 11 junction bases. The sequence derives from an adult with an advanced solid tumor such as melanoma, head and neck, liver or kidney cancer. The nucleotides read TGTGCCAGCAGCTTAGAATTAGCGGGAGGGACAAGCCAAGAGACCCAGTACTTC. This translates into CASSLELAGGTSQETQYF. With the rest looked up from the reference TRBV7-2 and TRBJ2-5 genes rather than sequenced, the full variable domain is GAGVSQSPSNKVTEKGKDVELRCDPISGHTALYWYRQSLGQGLEFLIYFQGNSAPDKSGLPSDRFSAERTGGSVSTLTIQRTQQEDSAVYLCASSLELAGGTSQETQYFGPGTRLLVL.